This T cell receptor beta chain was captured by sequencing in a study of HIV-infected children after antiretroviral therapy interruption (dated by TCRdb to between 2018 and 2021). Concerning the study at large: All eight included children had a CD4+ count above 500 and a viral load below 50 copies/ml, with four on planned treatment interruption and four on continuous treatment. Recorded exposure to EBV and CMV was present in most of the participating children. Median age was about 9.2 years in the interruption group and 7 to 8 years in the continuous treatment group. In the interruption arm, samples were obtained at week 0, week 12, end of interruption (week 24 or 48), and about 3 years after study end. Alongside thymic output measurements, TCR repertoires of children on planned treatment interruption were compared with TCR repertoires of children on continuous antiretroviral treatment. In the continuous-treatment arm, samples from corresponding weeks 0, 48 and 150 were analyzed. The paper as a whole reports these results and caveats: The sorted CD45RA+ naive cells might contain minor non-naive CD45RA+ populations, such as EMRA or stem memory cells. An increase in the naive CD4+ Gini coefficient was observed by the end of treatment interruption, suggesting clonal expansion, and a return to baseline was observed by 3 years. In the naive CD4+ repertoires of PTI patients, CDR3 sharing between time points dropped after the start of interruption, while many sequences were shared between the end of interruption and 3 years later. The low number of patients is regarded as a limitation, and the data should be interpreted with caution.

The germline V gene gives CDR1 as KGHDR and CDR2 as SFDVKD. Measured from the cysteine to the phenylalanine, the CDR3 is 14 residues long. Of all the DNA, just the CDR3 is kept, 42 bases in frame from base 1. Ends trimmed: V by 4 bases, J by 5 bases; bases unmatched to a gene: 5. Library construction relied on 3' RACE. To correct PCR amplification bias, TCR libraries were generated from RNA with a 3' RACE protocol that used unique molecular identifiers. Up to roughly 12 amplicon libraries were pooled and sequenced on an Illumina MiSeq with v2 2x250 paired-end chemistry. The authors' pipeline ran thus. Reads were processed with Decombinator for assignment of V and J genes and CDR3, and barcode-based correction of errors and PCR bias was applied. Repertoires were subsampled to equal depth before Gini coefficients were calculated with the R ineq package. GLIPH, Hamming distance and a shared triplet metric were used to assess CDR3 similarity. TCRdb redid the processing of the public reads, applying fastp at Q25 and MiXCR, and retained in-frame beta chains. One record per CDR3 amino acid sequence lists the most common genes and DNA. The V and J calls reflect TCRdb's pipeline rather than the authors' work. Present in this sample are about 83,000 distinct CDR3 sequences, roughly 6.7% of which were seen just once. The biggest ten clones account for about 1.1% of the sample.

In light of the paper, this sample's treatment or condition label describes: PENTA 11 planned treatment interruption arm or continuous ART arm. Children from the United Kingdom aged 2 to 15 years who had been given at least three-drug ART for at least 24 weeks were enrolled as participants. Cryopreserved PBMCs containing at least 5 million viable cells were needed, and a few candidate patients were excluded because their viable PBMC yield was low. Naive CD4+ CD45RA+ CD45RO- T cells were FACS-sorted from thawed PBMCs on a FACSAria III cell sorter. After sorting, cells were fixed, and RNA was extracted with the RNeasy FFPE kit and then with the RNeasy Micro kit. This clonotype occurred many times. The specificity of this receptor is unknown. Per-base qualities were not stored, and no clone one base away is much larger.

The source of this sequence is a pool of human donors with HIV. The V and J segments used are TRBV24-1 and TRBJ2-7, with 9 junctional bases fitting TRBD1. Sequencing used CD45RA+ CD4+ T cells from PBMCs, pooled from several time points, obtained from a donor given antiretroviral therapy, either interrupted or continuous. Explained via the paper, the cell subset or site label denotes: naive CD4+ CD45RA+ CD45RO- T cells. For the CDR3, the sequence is CATSDYRGLNEQYF. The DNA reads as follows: TGTGCCACCAGTGACTACAGGGGGCTAAACGAGCAGTACTTC.